Each of the 9 T cell receptor beta chains below was sequenced from the same sample in a study of T cell repertoires in cytomegalovirus infection. From the reads, TCRdb called clonotypes with MiXCR, one entry per CDR3 protein. Found here are 300,000 to 400,000 distinct CDR3 sequences, about 29% of them singletons; the top ten hold around 19%. These receptors' targets are unknown. The sequencing here drew on cultured PBMCs, taken from culture after CMV antigen stimulation. These receptors were collected from a human donor in good health (CMV status not recorded). Some clones in this sample may be carry-over from other donors' samples.

This clonotype was picked up a small number of times. Here the CDR3 reads CASSPGQGGRYEQYF. As DNA, the CDR3 is TGTGCCAGCAGCCCCGGACAGGGAGGCCGCTACGAGCAGTACTTC. The chain carries TRBV9 and TRBJ2-7, with 8 bases that match TRBD1. The length of the CDR3 is 15 residues. Unmatched junction bases numbered 9, after V lost 4 bases and J lost 3 bases. Germline V gene sequence: CDR1 SGDLS, CDR2 YYNGEE.

The chain's CDR3 is CSASAGQGRNTIYF. As DNA, the CDR3 is TGCAGTGCTAGTGCTGGACAGGGAAGAAACACCATATATTTT. J is TRBJ1-3 and V is TRBV20-1; 8 bases are a match to TRBD1. Trimming at V came to 3 bases and at J to 5 bases, leaving 6 bases not matched to a gene. Germline lookup yields CDR1 DFQATT and CDR2 SNEGSKA (reference sequence). This CDR3 is built from 14 residues.

The V and J genes are TRBV6-5 and TRBJ2-1; the match to TRBD2 covers 10 bases. The CDR3 consists of 14 residues. The ends lost 6 bases at V and 7 bases at J; junction bases unmatched: 6. Looked up from germline, CDR1 is MNHEY and CDR2 is SVGAGI. The CDR3 sequence: CASRVGLAANEQFF. CDR3 bases: TGTGCCAGCAGGGTAGGACTAGCGGCTAATGAGCAGTTCTTC.

The table lists this clonotype with a few counts. The junction departs from the called germline gene at one end, perhaps through a read error. This CDR3 reads CASSLRSGSPLHF. CDR3 bases: TGTGCCAGCAGCTTGAGAAGTGGTTCACCCCTCCACTTT. J is TRBJ1-6 and V is TRBV5-3; no clear D gene. TRBV5-3 has ORF status, its function being uncertain. The CDR3 covers 13 residues.

This chain joins TRBV6-6 and TRBJ2-2; 7 bases map to TRBD1. Germline loops: CDR1 MNHNY, CDR2 SVGAGI (reference sequence). The ends lost 2 bases at V and 5 bases at J; junction bases unmatched: 5. This CDR3 spans 15 amino acids. The CDR3 DNA follows: TGTGCCAGCAGTTACGGGGACAGAAGAACCGGGGAGCTGTTTTTT. It encodes CASSYGDRRTGELFF.

This chain uses TRBV5-1 with TRBJ2-3; TRBD2 aligns across 8 bases. This CDR3 is built from 16 residues. CDR1 SGHRS and CDR2 YFSETQ come from the germline V gene. V lost 4 bases and J lost 0; bases outside the gene matches: 7. In DNA, the CDR3 is TGCGCCAGCAGCGGGGGACTAGGGAGTAGCACAGATACGCAGTATTTT. Translation: CASSGGLGSSTDTQYF.

The chain employs TRBV20-1 and TRBJ1-5; D gene unclear. V was trimmed by 2 bases and J by 3 bases, leaving 20 bases between them. Looked up from germline, CDR1 is DFQATT and CDR2 is SNEGSKA (reference sequence). CDR3 length: 17 amino acids. CDR3 residues: CSARKFDGNRDNQPQHF. CDR3 nucleotides: TGCAGTGCTAGAAAATTCGACGGAAACAGAGACAATCAGCCCCAGCATTTT.

There are many counts of this clonotype. The rearrangement links TRBV20-1 to TRBJ1-1; D possibly corresponds to TRBD1 (5 bases). Looked up from germline, CDR1 is DFQATT and CDR2 is SNEGSKA (reference sequence). V was pared by 8 bases and J by 2 bases, with 15 bases between. This CDR3 comprises 13 residues. CDR3: CSIKTGVNTEAFF. The CDR3 nucleotides are TGCAGTATCAAGACGGGGGTCAACACTGAAGCTTTCTTT.

The chain has TRBV7-8 and TRBJ2-7; 9 nucleotides align to TRBD1. The CDR3 contains 17 residues. Per the germline V gene, CDR1 is SGHVS and CDR2 is FQNEAQ. J gave up 1 base and V 5 bases, and 12 bases lay outside the gene matches. The CDR3 DNA is TGTGCCAGCAGCGATATTCCCGGGACAGGGACTTCCTACGAGCAGTACTTC. It yields the protein CASSDIPGTGTSYEQYF.